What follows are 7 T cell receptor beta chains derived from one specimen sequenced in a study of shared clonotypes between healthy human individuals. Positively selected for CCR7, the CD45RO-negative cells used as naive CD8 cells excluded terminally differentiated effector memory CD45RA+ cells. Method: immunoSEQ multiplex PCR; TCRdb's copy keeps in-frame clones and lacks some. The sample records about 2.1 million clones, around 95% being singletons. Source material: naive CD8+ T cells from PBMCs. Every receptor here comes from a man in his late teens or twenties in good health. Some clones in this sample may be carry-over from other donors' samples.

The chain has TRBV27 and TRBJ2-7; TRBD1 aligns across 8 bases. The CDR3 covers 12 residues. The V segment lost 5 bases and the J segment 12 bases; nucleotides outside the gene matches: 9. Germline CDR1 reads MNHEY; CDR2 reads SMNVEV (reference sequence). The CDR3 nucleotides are TGTGCCAGCAGTCCTAGGACAGGGCCCCCGTACTTC. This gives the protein CASSPRTGPPYF.

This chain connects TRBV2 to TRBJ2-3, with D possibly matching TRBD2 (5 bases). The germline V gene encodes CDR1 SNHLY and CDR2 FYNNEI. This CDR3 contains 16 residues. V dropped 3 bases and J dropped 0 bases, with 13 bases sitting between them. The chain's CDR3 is CASSDPVASSTDTQYF. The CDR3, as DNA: TGTGCCAGCAGTGATCCAGTAGCGAGTAGCACAGATACGCAGTATTTT.

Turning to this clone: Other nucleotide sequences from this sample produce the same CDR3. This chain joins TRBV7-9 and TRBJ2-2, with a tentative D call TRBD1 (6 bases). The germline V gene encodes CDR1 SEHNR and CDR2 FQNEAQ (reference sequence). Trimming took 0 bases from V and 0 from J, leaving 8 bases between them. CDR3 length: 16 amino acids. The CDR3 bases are TGTGCCAGCAGCTTAGCGCCAGGGGCGAACACCGGGGAGCTGTTTTTT. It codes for CASSLAPGANTGELFF.

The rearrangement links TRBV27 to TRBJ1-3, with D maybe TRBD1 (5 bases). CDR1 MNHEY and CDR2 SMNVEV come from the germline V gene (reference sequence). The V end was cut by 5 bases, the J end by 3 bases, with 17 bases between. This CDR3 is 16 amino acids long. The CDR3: CASSPRDRGLGNTIYF. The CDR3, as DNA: TGTGCCAGCAGTCCCCGGGACCGAGGTCTTGGAAACACCATATATTTT.

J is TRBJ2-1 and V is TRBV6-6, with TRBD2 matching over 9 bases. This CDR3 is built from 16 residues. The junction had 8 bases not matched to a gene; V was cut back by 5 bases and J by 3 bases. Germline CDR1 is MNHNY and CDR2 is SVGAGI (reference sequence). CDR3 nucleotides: TGTGCCAGCAGTGGGGGTATAGCGGGAGTCTACAATGAGCAGTTCTTC. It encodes CASSGGIAGVYNEQFF.

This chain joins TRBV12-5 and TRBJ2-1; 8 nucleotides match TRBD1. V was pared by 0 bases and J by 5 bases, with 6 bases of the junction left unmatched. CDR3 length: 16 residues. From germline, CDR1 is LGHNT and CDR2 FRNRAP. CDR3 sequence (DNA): TGTGCTAGTGGTTTGGTAGGGCAGGGGGCCGACAATGAGCAGTTCTTC. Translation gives CASGLVGQGADNEQFF.

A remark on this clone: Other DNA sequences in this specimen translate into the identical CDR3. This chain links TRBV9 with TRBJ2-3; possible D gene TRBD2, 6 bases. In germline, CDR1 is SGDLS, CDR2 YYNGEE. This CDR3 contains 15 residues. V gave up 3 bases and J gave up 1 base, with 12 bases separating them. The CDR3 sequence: CASSDSGRGTDTQYF. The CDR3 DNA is TGTGCCAGCAGCGATAGCGGAAGGGGCACAGATACGCAGTATTTT.